The 4 T cell receptor beta chains reported below all come from one sample, sequenced in a study of identical twins. TCRdb re-called the 5' RACE reads with MiXCR, one entry per CDR3 protein. The sample records about 260,000 distinct CDR3 sequences, 5.5% to 7% being singletons. These sequences were also reported in another study, on yellow fever vaccine responses in identical twins.

Sequencing was done on a sample of memory (CD45RO+) T cells sorted from blood. The receptors shown here come from a woman aged 18-30 years in good health.

Many counts were recorded for this clonotype. The chain has TRBV5-1 and TRBJ2-3, with D perhaps TRBD1 or TRBD2 (5 bases each). The CDR3 sequence is 16 residues long. The germline CDR1 and CDR2 sequences are SGHRS and YFSETQ. Trimming took 0 bases from V and 3 from J, leaving 14 bases between them. CDR3 amino acids: CASSLGGTPRTDTQYF. The DNA of the CDR3 is TGCGCCAGCAGCTTGGGGGGGACCCCTCGGACAGATACGCAGTATTTT.

This chain links TRBV12-3 or TRBV12-4 with TRBJ1-4; D gene ambiguous. The CDR3 covers 12 residues. The V gene lost 3 bases and the J gene lost 15 bases, with 14 bases spanning the gap. For the CDR3, the DNA is TGTGCCAGCAGTTTTGTCCTTCCGTTGGTGTTTTTT. This sequence encodes CASSFVLPLVFF.

V is TRBV7-2 and J is TRBJ1-5; D is possibly TRBD1 (6 bases). Looked up from germline, CDR1 is SGHTA and CDR2 is FQGNSA. The CDR3 is 15 amino acids. The ends were cut back, 2 bases at V and 5 bases at J, with 13 bases in the middle. The CDR3 reads CASSLKVGGDQPQHF. CDR3 DNA: TGTGCCAGCAGCTTAAAGGTCGGGGGCGATCAGCCCCAGCATTTT.

In its sample, this clonotype was seen many times. Here the CDR3 reads CASSFMGSGLYNEQFF. In DNA form, the CDR3 reads TGTGCCAGCAGCTTCATGGGTAGCGGCCTCTACAATGAGCAGTTCTTC. This rearrangement joins TRBV5-6 to TRBJ2-1; D possibly corresponds to TRBD2 (6 bases). The length of the CDR3 is 16 residues. The ends were cut back, 2 bases at V and 3 bases at J, with 15 bases in the middle. The germline V gene has CDR1 SGHDT and CDR2 YYEEEE.